The 32 T cell receptor beta chains reported below all come from one sample, sequenced in a study of shared clonotypes between healthy human individuals. The repertoire was sequenced with immunoSEQ multiplex PCR; TCRdb's copy has only in-frame clones and lacks some. Of some 500,000 clones detected, 79% appear once; the ten largest clones hold over 9.5%. Sample: PBMCs. Receptor source: a woman between 40 and 50 years old in good health. Some clones in this sample may be carry-over from other donors' samples.

The chain joins TRBV6-1 to TRBJ1-3; D is unclear. Between the trimmed V and J ends, which lost 5 bases and 0 bases, there was a span of 11 bases. Germline-derived CDR1 and CDR2 are MNHNS and SASEGT. The CDR3 contains 15 residues. The CDR3 sequence: CASSRSRYSGNTIYF. For the CDR3, the DNA is TGTGCCAGCAGTCGCAGTCGCTACTCTGGAAACACCATATATTTT.

CDR3 nucleotides: TGTGCCAGCAGCTTAGTTCCCGGGACAGGGGACTACACCTTC. As protein: CASSLVPGTGDYTF. V usage is TRBV11-2 and J usage is TRBJ1-2; TRBD1 agrees at 10 bases. The CDR3 loop spans 14 amino acids. From germline, CDR1 is SGHAT and CDR2 FQNNGV. V trimming: 1 base; J trimming: 10 bases; junction bases outside the gene matches: 6.

This clone was seen a few times. The chain joins TRBV28 to TRBJ2-7; 11 nucleotides line up with TRBD2. The CDR3 runs to 15 residues. The germline gives CDR1 MDHEN, CDR2 SYDVKM. J was trimmed by 3 bases and V by 6 bases; bases with no gene match: 7. CDR3 region: CASREGTSGGYEQYF. DNA for the CDR3: TGTGCCAGCAGGGAGGGGACTAGCGGCGGCTACGAGCAGTACTTC.

This rearrangement joins TRBV27 to TRBJ2-2, with 8 nucleotides matching TRBD1. The CDR3 totals 17 residues. V shed 5 bases, J shed 1 base, and the junction held 9 bases outside the gene matches. Germline V CDR1 and CDR2: MNHEY, SMNVEV (reference sequence). CDR3 region: CASSPYRGQGNTGELFF. The DNA of the CDR3 is TGTGCCAGCAGTCCTTATCGCGGACAGGGGAACACCGGGGAGCTGTTTTTT.

The J gene is TRBJ2-1, the V gene TRBV19; 8 positions agree with TRBD1. Germline CDR1 reads LNHDA; CDR2 reads SQIVND (reference sequence). The CDR3 is 15 amino acids. The ends lost 5 bases at V and 1 base at J; junction bases unmatched: 4. Here the CDR3 DNA reads TGTGCCAGTAGTGTCCGGACAGGGTCCTACAATGAGCAGTTCTTC. Translated, it gives CASSVRTGSYNEQFF.

Worth noting for this clone: A read error may explain this, as a much larger clone is one base away. V is TRBV28 and J is TRBJ1-2; no clear D gene. There are 13 residues in the CDR3. The V end lost 3 bases, the J end lost 3 bases, and 8 bases lay between the germline ends. In germline, CDR1 is MDHEN, CDR2 SYDVKM. CDR3 residues: CASSLARDYGYTF. CDR3 nucleotide sequence: TGTGCCAGCAGTTTGGCCAGAGACTATGGCTACACCTTC.

The gene calls are TRBV5-4 and TRBJ2-7, with 10 bases aligning to TRBD2. The V gene's germline CDR1 is SGHNT and CDR2 YYREEE (reference sequence). V was pared by 1 base and J by 9 bases, with 7 bases of the junction left unmatched. The CDR3 runs to 14 residues. This CDR3 reads CASSLHSSGRVQYF. CDR3 in DNA: TGTGCCAGCAGCTTGCATTCTAGCGGGAGAGTGCAGTACTTC.

This clone has just one count. The chain employs TRBV4-1 and TRBJ2-7; possible D gene TRBD2, 6 bases. Germline V gives CDR1 MGHRA, CDR2 YSYEKL. This CDR3 spans 15 amino acids. With 1 base removed from V and 0 bases from J, the gap between germline ends came to 10 bases. The CDR3 nucleotides read TGCGCCAGCAGCCAAGGGGGAGGATACTCCTACGAGCAGTACTTC. This sequence encodes CASSQGGGYSYEQYF.

The V and J genes are TRBV5-1 and TRBJ2-5; tentatively, D is TRBD1 (6 bases). Trimming took off 5 bases at V and 1 base at J, with 15 bases between the two ends. Germline CDR1 and CDR2: SGHRS and YFSETQ. The CDR3 is 15 residues long. The CDR3 here is CASRGAQGFQETQYF. CDR3 coding DNA: TGCGCCAGCAGGGGGGCCCAGGGTTTCCAAGAGACCCAGTACTTC.

This clone is a singleton in its sample. The chain has TRBV28 and TRBJ2-7; D gene ambiguous. Germline-derived CDR1 and CDR2 are MDHEN and SYDVKM. This CDR3 contains 13 residues. V shed 8 bases and J shed 4 bases, with 15 bases lying between them. In nucleotides, the CDR3 is TGTGCCAGCGGAGAACCCCGCAAATACGAGCAGTACTTC. Translation: CASGEPRKYEQYF.

The V call is TRBV7-2, the J call TRBJ2-3; 9 bases align to TRBD2. The CDR3 covers 16 residues. Germline CDR1 reads SGHTA; CDR2 reads FQGNSA. Unmatched junction bases numbered 3, after V lost 1 base and J lost 1 base. The DNA of the CDR3 is TGTGCCAGCAGCTTAGTGGGCGGGAGGGGCACAGATACGCAGTATTTT. Translation gives CASSLVGGRGTDTQYF.

Only one count was recorded for this clone. The chain employs TRBV6-6 and TRBJ1-1, with D perhaps matching TRBD1 (5 bases). The germline V gene has CDR1 MNHNY and CDR2 SVGAGI (reference sequence). The CDR3 runs to 15 residues. With 4 bases removed from V and 1 base from J, the gap between germline ends came to 13 bases. CDR3 residues: CASSFKGQGNTEAFF. CDR3 coding DNA: TGTGCCAGCAGTTTCAAGGGGCAAGGGAACACTGAAGCTTTCTTT.

The chain carries TRBV9 and TRBJ2-7, with D unresolved. V was cut by 0 bases and J by 6 bases, with 13 bases left in between. The CDR3 totals 14 residues. CDR1 is SGDLS, CDR2 YYNGEE, per germline. CDR3 sequence: CASSVGVGRGEQYF. Written as DNA, the CDR3 is TGTGCCAGCAGCGTAGGGGTAGGTCGAGGCGAGCAGTACTTC.

The chain links TRBV7-2 to TRBJ2-7; TRBD2 agrees at 8 bases. Germline V gene data show CDR1 as SGHTA and CDR2 as FQGNSA. The CDR3 totals 15 residues. V was pared by 0 bases and J by 2 bases, with 3 bases of the junction left unmatched. Here the CDR3 DNA reads TGTGCCAGCAGCTTAGCCGCGGGAGGACCCTACGAGCAGTACTTC. The encoded protein is CASSLAAGGPYEQYF.

The rearrangement joins TRBV4-1 to TRBJ2-3, with a tentative D call TRBD2 (5 bases). CDR3 length: 14 amino acids. Germline CDR1 is MGHRA and CDR2 is YSYEKL. V was trimmed by 5 bases and J by 4 bases, leaving 13 bases between them. The CDR3 sequence: CASSESPEADTQYF. The CDR3, as DNA: TGCGCCAGCAGCGAAAGTCCGGAGGCAGATACGCAGTATTTT.

This clone was recorded once. This chain uses TRBV6-5 with TRBJ2-5, with TRBD1 as a possible D gene (6 bases). V shed 5 bases and J shed 4 bases, with 17 bases lying between them. Germline V gene lookup returns CDR1 MNHEY and CDR2 SVGAGI. This CDR3 contains 15 residues. The DNA for the CDR3 is TGTGCCAGCAGTACCCGGGGCAGGGGTAGAGAGACCCAGTACTTC. Its translation: CASSTRGRGRETQYF.

This clone was detected once. The chain employs TRBV29-1 and TRBJ2-7; D possibly corresponds to TRBD1 (5 bases). CDR1 and CDR2 (germline): SQVTM, ANQGSEA. The ends were cut back, 7 bases at V and 2 bases at J, with 15 bases in the middle. The CDR3 totals 13 residues. The CDR3 DNA sequence: TGCAGCGCTGGGGATAGCAGGGCCTACGAGCAGTACTTC. Translated: CSAGDSRAYEQYF.

The CDR3 nucleotides are TGTGCCAGCTCACCAGACAGGGCGGGGCAGACCCAGTACTTC. Protein: CASSPDRAGQTQYF. V gene TRBV18 combines with J gene TRBJ2-5; TRBD1 is a possible D gene (7 bases). From germline, CDR1 is KGHSH and CDR2 LQKENI. The germline V and J ends were trimmed by 2 bases and 6 bases, with 13 bases remaining between them. This CDR3 comprises 14 residues.

V usage is TRBV7-3 and J usage is TRBJ2-5; D may be TRBD1 (8 bases). CDR3 length: 16 residues. CDR1 is SGHTA and CDR2 is FQGTGA in the germline V gene. The V and J ends lost 5 bases and 4 bases respectively, with 20 bases between them. CDR3 amino acids: CASSPNSGTGGETQYF. Here the CDR3 DNA reads TGTGCCAGCAGCCCAAACAGCGGGACAGGTGGAGAGACCCAGTACTTC.

The CDR3 loop is CASSPMTSGRVNEQFF. Here the CDR3 DNA reads TGTGCCAGCAGTCCCATGACTAGCGGGAGGGTTAATGAGCAGTTCTTC. The genes are TRBV28 and TRBJ2-1, with 14 bases aligning to TRBD2. The CDR3 length is 16 residues. Trimming at V came to 5 bases and at J to 7 bases, leaving 7 bases not matched to a gene. Germline-derived CDR1 and CDR2 are MDHEN and SYDVKM.

This rearrangement joins TRBV7-8 to TRBJ2-4, with a weak D call TRBD2 (5 bases). The CDR3 spans 17 residues. Trimming removed 1 base at V and 1 base at J, with 14 bases between. The germline CDR1 and CDR2 sequences are SGHVS and FQNEAQ. The CDR3 sequence is CASSLGRNRGAKNIQYF. DNA for the CDR3: TGTGCCAGCAGCTTAGGACGGAACAGAGGGGCCAAAAACATTCAGTACTTC. Complete variable domain (other parts from reference TRBV7-8 and TRBJ2-4): GAGVSQSPRYKVAKRGQDVALRCDPISGHVSLFWYQQALGQGPEFLTYFQNEAQLDKSGLPSDRFFAERPEGSVSTLKIQRTQQEDSAVYLCASSLGRNRGAKNIQYFGAGTRLSVL.

As concerns this clone: Mismatch with germline at one junction end may stem from a read error. The CDR3 coding sequence is TGTGCTAGCAGCTTTGGCAGGAACACCGGGGAGCTGTTTTTT. Amino acid sequence: CASSFGRNTGELFF. The rearrangement joins TRBV7-7 to TRBJ2-2; no clear D gene. The CDR3 is made up of 14 amino acids. Germline V gene data show CDR1 as SSHAT and CDR2 as FNYEAQ (reference sequence). Supplemented by reference TRBV7-7 and TRBJ2-2, the full variable domain reads GAGVSQSPRYKVTKRGQDVTLRCDPISSHATLYWYQQALGQGPEFLTYFNYEAQPDKSGLPSDRFSAERPEGSISTLTIQRTEQRDSAMYRCASSFGRNTGELFFGEGSRLTVL.

CDR3 sequence reads: CSVEVGQGAGAQYF. CDR3 nucleotide sequence: TGCAGCGTTGAAGTAGGCCAGGGGGCCGGGGCGCAGTATTTT. The chain combines TRBV29-1 with TRBJ2-3; TRBD1 matches at 8 bases. The junction had 10 bases not matched to a gene; V was cut back by 1 base and J by 10 bases. Germline CDR1 reads SQVTM; CDR2 reads ANQGSEA. This CDR3 region has 14 residues.

The gene calls are TRBV28 and TRBJ1-2; 9 bases map to TRBD1. The CDR3 covers 15 residues. V shed 7 bases, J shed 8 bases, and the junction held 14 bases outside the gene matches. Germline V lookup: CDR1 MDHEN, CDR2 SYDVKM. CDR3 residues: CASMPPGQGFGGYTF. The CDR3 DNA is TGTGCCAGCATGCCCCCGGGACAGGGATTCGGGGGCTACACCTTC.

A single count supports this clone. Other DNA sequences in this sample translate to the same CDR3. The chain carries TRBV7-7 and TRBJ2-2; no clear D gene. Germline CDR1 reads SSHAT; CDR2 reads FNYEAQ (reference sequence). The CDR3 totals 14 residues. V lost 5 bases and J lost 0, with 7 bases in between. The CDR3 region is CASSLDTNTGELFF. The CDR3, as DNA: TGTGCCAGCAGCCTAGACACGAACACCGGGGAGCTGTTTTTT.

The V call is TRBV2, the J call TRBJ2-1, with 12 positions matching TRBD2. This CDR3 has 15 amino acids. Germline loops: CDR1 SNHLY, CDR2 FYNNEI. Trimming took 5 bases from V and 7 from J; bases not matched to a gene: 6. Here the CDR3 reads CASSPTSGSVNEQFF. The CDR3 DNA is TGTGCCAGCAGTCCGACTAGCGGGAGTGTGAATGAGCAGTTCTTC.

This chain connects TRBV6-6 to TRBJ2-7, with a possible D match to TRBD1 (5 bases). There are 14 residues in the CDR3. The germline V and J ends were trimmed by 3 bases and 7 bases, with 16 bases remaining between them. Looked up from germline, CDR1 is MNHNY and CDR2 is SVGAGI (reference sequence). The DNA of the CDR3 is TGTGCCAGCAGTTATCGGCAGGGAAAAGGGGAGCAGTACTTC. Residues: CASSYRQGKGEQYF.

This clone was observed a single time. The rearrangement joins TRBV19 to TRBJ2-2; unclear D gene. Trimming left V 6 bases short and J 8 bases short, with 19 bases between. CDR3 length equals 15 residues. Germline CDR1 reads LNHDA; CDR2 reads SQIVND (reference sequence). The CDR3 DNA reads TGTGCCAGTAGACCGGTCGGGTTGGGTTTGGGGGAGCTGTTTTTT. This encodes CASRPVGLGLGELFF.

V and J are TRBV9 and TRBJ1-4; 9 bases map to TRBD1. V lost 5 bases, J lost 7 bases, and 6 bases stayed unmatched. The CDR3 has 14 residues. CDR1 and CDR2 (germline): SGDLS, YYNGEE. CDR3 region: CASSRDRGAEKLFF. As DNA, the CDR3 is TGTGCCAGCAGTCGAGACAGGGGGGCTGAAAAACTGTTTTTT.

This clone was seen more than once but under ten times. Germline is not matched at one junction end, which may reflect a read error. CDR3 sequence: CASSQASPNTEAFF. The CDR3 DNA reads as TGTGCCAGCAGTCAAGCGTCCCCGAACACTGAAGCTTTCTTT. This chain connects TRBV6-1 to TRBJ1-1; D is unclear. The CDR3 covers 14 residues. Germline V lookup: CDR1 MNHNS, CDR2 SASEGT.

This rearrangement joins TRBV2 to TRBJ1-5, with a tentative D call TRBD1 (5 bases). Trimming stripped 7 bases from V and 3 bases from J, with 10 bases between. This CDR3 comprises 13 residues. The germline CDR1 and CDR2 sequences are SNHLY and FYNNEI. In DNA, the CDR3 is TGTGCCAGCAAGGGACTGCTCAATCAGCCCCAGCATTTT. Its translation: CASKGLLNQPQHF.

The genes are TRBV30 and TRBJ2-3; D is uncertain. CDR1 GTSNPN and CDR2 SVGIG come from the germline V gene (reference sequence). The CDR3 runs 14 residues. V gave up 0 bases and J gave up 1 base, with 8 bases separating them. In nucleotides, the CDR3 is TGTGCCTGGAGTGTAACCGCGGGCACAGATACGCAGTATTTT. Translation: CAWSVTAGTDTQYF.